The source of this T cell receptor beta chain is a study of shared clonotypes between healthy human individuals. Whole-study context: Donors were a couple of women and a few men aged 18 to 49.

About this clone itself: The antigen is not known.

Genomic DNA (from each subset) was split evenly across several immunoSEQ plates. Profiling relied on immunoSEQ multiplex PCR, and the TCRdb table lists in-frame clones only, not all of them. The sample shows about 1.1 million clones, 77% of them seen only once. Study findings and constraints: Compared with clonotypes that all four donors shared, non-shared clonotypes had lower generation probabilities. Naive CD4 clonotypes were shared across a handful of donors at roughly 4.6%.

The CDR3 is made up of 15 amino acids. CDR1 MDHEN and CDR2 SYDVKM come from the germline V gene. V was clipped by 5 bases and J by 3 bases; unmatched bases: 9. The chain is built from TRBV28 and TRBJ2-7; 8 bases align to TRBD1. This TCR was recovered from a man aged 18 to 30 in good health. Some clones in this sample may be carry-over from other donors' samples. The specimen was memory CD4+ T cells from PBMCs. The sample's subset: CD45RA-negative fraction. The CDR3, as DNA: TGTGCCAGCAGTCCCCAGGGGGCGCGTAACTACGAGCAGTACTTC. It is translated as CASSPQGARNYEQYF.